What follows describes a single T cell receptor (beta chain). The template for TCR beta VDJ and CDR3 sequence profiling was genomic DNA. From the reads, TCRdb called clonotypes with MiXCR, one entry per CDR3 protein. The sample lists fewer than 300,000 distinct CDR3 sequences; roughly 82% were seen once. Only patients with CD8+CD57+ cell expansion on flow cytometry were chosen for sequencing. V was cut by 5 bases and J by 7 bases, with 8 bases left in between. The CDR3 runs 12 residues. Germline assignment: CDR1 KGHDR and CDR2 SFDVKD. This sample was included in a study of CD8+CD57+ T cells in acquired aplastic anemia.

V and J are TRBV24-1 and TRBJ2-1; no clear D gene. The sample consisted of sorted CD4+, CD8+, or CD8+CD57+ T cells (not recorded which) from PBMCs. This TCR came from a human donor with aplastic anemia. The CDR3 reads CATSGVGNEQFF. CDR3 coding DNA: TGTGCCACCAGTGGGGTAGGGAATGAGCAGTTCTTC.